This T cell receptor beta chain was found in a study of identical twins. Concerning this clonotype: Its antigen is undetermined.

Study-wide results and caveats: Cross-sectional statistics, not tracking of the same donors, supported the conclusions. Recombination models fit unrelated individuals' TCR alpha sharing but underestimated twins'. Partial confounding of zero-insertion analyses by invariant MAIT and iNKT cells was possible.

Unique molecular identifiers were in the cDNA, with template-switch universal primer binding. TCRdb used MiXCR to reprocess the 5' RACE reads, holding one entry per CDR3 protein. The sample lists 1,800,000 or so distinct CDR3 sequences; roughly a third were seen once. CDR3 length: 15 residues. Trimming at V came to 6 bases and at J to 2 bases, leaving 5 bases not matched to a gene. Germline V gives CDR1 MNHEY, CDR2 SVGAGI. The receptor was isolated from a newborn girl in good health. The specimen sequenced was cord blood. The chain uses TRBV6-5 and TRBJ2-7, with 12 bases lining up with TRBD2. The DNA for the CDR3 is TGTGCCAGCAGGACGACTAGCGGGAGCCCCTACGAGCAGTACTTC. It codes for CASRTTSGSPYEQYF.